Below, one TCR beta chain is given with its context. The data belong to a study of T cell responses to AZD1222 COVID-19 vaccine. CDR1 is SEHNR and CDR2 is FQNEAQ in the germline V gene (reference sequence). CDR3 length: 11 amino acids. V dropped 1 base and J dropped 14 bases, with 8 bases sitting between them. This table comes from immunoSEQ multiplex PCR, and its TCRdb copy is limited to in-frame clones, with some not included. The data hold some 150,000 clones, with roughly 90% observed a single time. The source material was peripheral blood, sampled on day 0 of AZD1222 vaccination. V gene TRBV7-9 combines with J gene TRBJ1-4; no reliable D call. The sequence derives from an adult in good health. The CDR3 region is CASSLGQRLFF. DNA of the CDR3: TGTGCCAGCAGCTTAGGGCAGAGGCTGTTTTTT.